What follows are 8 T cell receptor beta chains derived from one specimen sequenced in a study of graft-versus-host responses after intestinal transplantation. Clones were read by immunoSEQ multiplex PCR, and TCRdb kept only the in-frame ones, dropping some. The sample has 80,000 to 95,000 clones, around nine tenths seen once. These receptors have no identified antigens. The sample consisted of unstimulated CD8+ T cells sorted from spleen or lymph node cells, taken before intestinal transplant. All receptors come from a human donor who received an intestinal transplant.

The chain couples TRBV5-6 to TRBJ1-2; possible D gene TRBD1, 6 bases. Germline V gene sequence: CDR1 SGHDT, CDR2 YYEEEE. The CDR3 consists of 13 residues. Trimming removed 0 bases from V and 8 bases from J, with 11 bases in between. The CDR3 region has the DNA TGTGCCAGCAGCTTGGCGGGGGGCGAGGGCTACACCTTC. It encodes CASSLAGGEGYTF.

This chain connects TRBV9 to TRBJ1-3; D gene uncertain. CDR1 is SGDLS, CDR2 YYNGEE, per germline. The CDR3 runs 13 residues. The V end was cut by 4 bases, the J end by 1 base, with 6 bases between. CDR3 loop: CASSPWSGNTIYF. In DNA, the CDR3 is TGTGCCAGCAGCCCTTGGTCTGGAAACACCATATATTTT. The full variable domain, its missing parts supplied by reference TRBV9 and TRBJ1-3, is DSGVTQTPKHLITATGQRVTLRCSPRSGDLSVYWYQQSLDQGLQFLIQYYNGEERAKGNILERFSAQQFPDLHSELNLSSLELGDSALYFCASSPWSGNTIYFGEGSWLTVV.

The CDR3 nucleotides read TGTGCCAGCGGCACTCAGAGAGAATATAATTCACCCCTCCACTTT. It is translated as CASGTQREYNSPLHF. V is TRBV6-6 and J is TRBJ1-6; D ambiguous. Germline lookup yields CDR1 MNHNY and CDR2 SVGAGI (reference sequence). Trimming removed 8 bases at V and 4 bases at J, with 15 bases between. This CDR3 has 15 amino acids.

The rearrangement links TRBV5-6 to TRBJ2-5, with 10 bases aligning to TRBD1. Trimming removed 6 bases from V and 2 bases from J; junction bases left unmatched: 13. The CDR3 is made up of 17 amino acids. The germline CDR1 and CDR2 sequences are SGHDT and YYEEEE. In nucleotides, the CDR3 is TGTGCCAGCACCAAGATCGTGGGACAGGGGTTTCAAGAGACCCAGTACTTC. Translated: CASTKIVGQGFQETQYF.

This sequence joins TRBV28 and TRBJ2-7; 9 bases are shared with TRBD2. The CDR3 has 14 residues. Trimming cost V 1 base and J 7 bases; bases outside gene matches: 5. The V gene's germline CDR1 is MDHEN and CDR2 SYDVKM. CDR3 loop: CASSLSSGKGEQYF. The CDR3 DNA reads as TGTGCCAGCAGTTTATCTAGCGGGAAAGGTGAGCAGTACTTC.

This clone has just one count. CDR3 sequence: CASSQLPDSSPGELFF. The CDR3 DNA reads as TGTGCCAGCAGCCAACTTCCGGACAGCTCTCCCGGGGAGCTGTTTTTT. This chain links TRBV11-3 with TRBJ2-2; D might be TRBD1 (6 bases). Germline loops: CDR1 SGHNT, CDR2 YENEEA. V was pared by 5 bases and J by 6 bases, with 19 bases between. CDR3 length equals 16 residues.

V is TRBV2 and J is TRBJ2-7, with 7 bases identical to TRBD1. Trimming removed 9 bases from V and 2 bases from J; junction bases left unmatched: 7. This CDR3 spans 13 amino acids. Germline CDR1 and CDR2: SNHLY and FYNNEI. The CDR3, as DNA: TGTGCCAGACGACAGGGTCCAACCTACGAGCAGTACTTC. It yields the protein CARRQGPTYEQYF.

The rearrangement joins TRBV4-2 to TRBJ2-5, with D tentatively TRBD1 (6 bases). The germline V gene encodes CDR1 LGHNA and CDR2 YNFKEQ. The CDR3 has 16 amino acids. Trimming left V 0 bases short and J 6 bases short, with 17 bases between. The CDR3 region is CASSQERAGVLQTQYF. Written as DNA, the CDR3 is TGTGCCAGCAGCCAAGAACGAGCAGGGGTCCTACAGACCCAGTACTTC.